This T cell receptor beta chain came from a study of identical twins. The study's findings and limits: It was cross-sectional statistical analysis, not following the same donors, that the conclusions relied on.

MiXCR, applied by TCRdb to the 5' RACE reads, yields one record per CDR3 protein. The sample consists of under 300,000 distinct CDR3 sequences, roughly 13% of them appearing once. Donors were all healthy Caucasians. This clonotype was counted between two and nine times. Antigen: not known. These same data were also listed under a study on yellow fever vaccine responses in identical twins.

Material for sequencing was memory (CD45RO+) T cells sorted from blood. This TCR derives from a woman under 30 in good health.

Here the CDR3 reads CASSSRLAGGKADTQYF. The CDR3 region has the DNA TGTGCCAGCAGCTCCCGACTAGCGGGAGGTAAAGCAGATACGCAGTATTTT. This chain links TRBV11-1 with TRBJ2-3; 13 nucleotides agree with TRBD2. The CDR3 loop spans 17 amino acids. The germline gives CDR1 SGHAT, CDR2 FQDESV (reference sequence). V trimming: 4 bases; J trimming: 4 bases; junction bases outside the gene matches: 8.